Shown below are 22 T cell receptor beta chains from a single sample sequenced in a study of CD8 T cells in Susac syndrome. An input of roughly 0.5 to 1 ug of RNA was subjected to reverse transcription using random hexamers. MiXCR, run by TCRdb on the immunoSEQ multiplex PCR reads, gives a single entry per CDR3 protein. Of around 110,000 distinct CDR3 sequences listed, roughly 95% are singletons. Material for sequencing was CD8+ T cells from PBMCs. Receptor source: a human donor with Susac syndrome.

The chain has TRBV27 and TRBJ1-2, with a tentative D call TRBD1 (5 bases). CDR3 length: 15 amino acids. Trimming shortened V by 0 bases and J by 3 bases, and 11 bases separated the two germline ends. Germline lookup yields CDR1 MNHEY and CDR2 SMNVEV (reference sequence). The CDR3 loop reads CASSLSREGYYGYTF. Here the CDR3 DNA reads TGTGCCAGCAGTTTATCGCGGGAGGGGTACTATGGCTACACCTTC.

The rearrangement joins TRBV4-2 to TRBJ2-5; 7 nucleotides agree with TRBD1. CDR3 size: 14 residues. CDR1 LGHNA and CDR2 YNFKEQ come from the germline V gene. V trimming: 4 bases; J trimming: 2 bases; junction bases outside the gene matches: 4. DNA of the CDR3: TGTGCCAGCAGCCCGTACAGGGGTCAAGAGACCCAGTACTTC. Translation gives CASSPYRGQETQYF.

This clonotype was found once. This sequence joins TRBV9 and TRBJ1-6, with D possibly TRBD1 on 6 matching bases. Germline CDR1 and CDR2: SGDLS and YYNGEE. This CDR3 spans 19 amino acids. V gave up 4 bases and J gave up 7 bases, with 27 bases separating them. This CDR3 reads CASSIFRDTAPNLNSPLHF. The CDR3 bases are TGTGCCAGCAGCATATTCCGGGACACGGCACCCAATTTAAATTCACCCCTCCACTTT.

The chain has TRBV2 and TRBJ1-1; no definite D call. Trimming took off 8 bases at V and 5 bases at J, with 12 bases between the two ends. The CDR3 has 12 amino acids. CDR1 and CDR2 from the germline V gene are SNHLY and FYNNEI. This CDR3 reads CASPGRRTEAFF. The CDR3 nucleotides read TGTGCCAGCCCGGGTCGACGGACTGAAGCTTTCTTT.

The V gene is TRBV30, the J gene TRBJ2-1, with 9 bases lining up with TRBD2. The CDR3 has 16 residues. The ends lost 4 bases at V and 5 bases at J; junction bases unmatched: 12. The V gene's germline CDR1 is GTSNPN and CDR2 SVGIG (reference sequence). CDR3 sequence reads: CAWTLSRLAGHNEQFF. CDR3 DNA: TGTGCCTGGACCCTGTCCCGCCTAGCGGGGCACAATGAGCAGTTCTTC.

The chain combines TRBV27 with TRBJ2-7, with 7 nucleotides matching TRBD1. Trimming cost V 5 bases and J 3 bases; bases outside gene matches: 7. There are 14 residues in the CDR3. Germline V CDR1 and CDR2: MNHEY, SMNVEV (reference sequence). The CDR3 sequence is CASSRRTGHYEQYF. The CDR3 DNA follows: TGTGCCAGCAGTCGGCGGACAGGCCACTACGAGCAGTACTTC.

V usage is TRBV27 and J usage is TRBJ1-4; possible D gene TRBD1, 6 bases. This CDR3 region has 14 residues. V shed 3 bases and J shed 4 bases, with 9 bases lying between them. The germline V gene encodes CDR1 MNHEY and CDR2 SMNVEV (reference sequence). The chain's CDR3 is CASSFTGYNEKLFF. CDR3 coding DNA: TGTGCCAGCAGTTTTACAGGGTATAATGAAAAACTGTTTTTT.

The chain is built from TRBV27 and TRBJ2-3, with 10 bases lining up with TRBD2. Looked up from germline, CDR1 is MNHEY and CDR2 is SMNVEV (reference sequence). Losses at the gene ends were 5 bases for V and 4 bases for J; bases not matched to a gene: 6. The CDR3 extends over 15 amino acids. The CDR3 is CASSVAGGRSDTQYF. CDR3 coding DNA: TGTGCCAGCAGTGTAGCGGGGGGCCGTTCAGATACGCAGTATTTT.

The chain employs TRBV5-1 and TRBJ1-1; no definite D call. Germline CDR1 is SGHRS and CDR2 is YFSETQ. Trimming removed 3 bases at V and 7 bases at J, with 7 bases between. CDR3 length equals 11 residues. The CDR3 region is CASSSDGEAFF. In DNA form, the CDR3 reads TGCGCCAGCAGCTCGGACGGTGAAGCTTTCTTT.

V gene TRBV7-6 combines with J gene TRBJ1-1; 9 bases are a match to TRBD1. V trimming: 5 bases; J trimming: 6 bases; junction bases outside the gene matches: 13. The CDR3 sequence is 16 residues long. CDR1 is SGHVS, CDR2 FNYEAQ, per germline. This CDR3 is CASSPGQGERIAEAFF. The CDR3 DNA is TGTGCCAGCAGCCCGGGACAGGGAGAGCGGATCGCTGAAGCTTTCTTT.

This clonotype is a singleton in its sample. V gene TRBV5-1 combines with J gene TRBJ2-7, with 7 bases that match TRBD1. V shed 5 bases and J 0 bases; nucleotides not matched to a gene: 2. The CDR3 runs to 13 residues. CDR1 is SGHRS and CDR2 is YFSETQ in the germline V gene. The CDR3 here is CASSTGDSYEQYF. Here the CDR3 DNA reads TGCGCCAGCAGTACAGGGGACTCCTACGAGCAGTACTTC.

The rearrangement joins TRBV4-1 to TRBJ2-3, with 7 bases aligning to TRBD2. V trimming: 3 bases; J trimming: 2 bases; junction bases outside the gene matches: 2. CDR1 is MGHRA and CDR2 is YSYEKL in the germline V gene. The CDR3 is made up of 14 amino acids. The chain's CDR3 is CASSQGTITDTQYF. The CDR3, as DNA: TGCGCCAGCAGCCAGGGGACTATCACAGATACGCAGTATTTT.

In DNA, the CDR3 is TGTGCCAGCAGCTTAGGAAACGGGTATGGCTACACCTTC. Amino acid sequence: CASSLGNGYGYTF. The J gene is TRBJ1-2, the V gene TRBV7-9; D uncertain. The germline V gene has CDR1 SEHNR and CDR2 FQNEAQ (reference sequence). The CDR3 length is 13 residues. Trimming removed 1 base from V and 5 bases from J, with 8 bases in between.

This clonotype was recorded once. The rearrangement uses TRBV13 and TRBJ2-2; possibly TRBD1 for D (5 bases). CDR3 length: 15 residues. CDR1 is PRHDT and CDR2 is FYEKMQ in the germline V gene (reference sequence). V lost 5 bases, J lost 5 bases, and 15 bases lay in between. The CDR3 loop is CASSPRTLSTGELFF. The CDR3 DNA is TGTGCCAGCAGCCCCCGGACACTTTCGACCGGGGAGCTGTTTTTT.

The rearrangement joins TRBV29-1 to TRBJ1-2, with a weak D call TRBD1 (6 bases). Trimming removed 3 bases at V and 2 bases at J, with 16 bases between. Germline CDR1 reads SQVTM; CDR2 reads ANQGSEA. The CDR3 runs to 15 residues. CDR3 in amino acids: CSVDTTGPTNYGYTF. The DNA of the CDR3 is TGCAGCGTTGACACGACAGGCCCTACAAACTATGGCTACACCTTC.

The chain employs TRBV9 and TRBJ1-2, with D uncertain. The V and J ends lost 7 bases and 10 bases respectively, with 17 bases between them. The CDR3 spans 12 residues. Per the germline V gene, CDR1 is SGDLS and CDR2 is YYNGEE. The chain's CDR3 is CASRAGPRDYTF. CDR3 nucleotides: TGTGCCAGCCGAGCTGGCCCTCGGGACTACACCTTC. Full variable domain (remainder filled in from reference TRBV9 and TRBJ1-2): DSGVTQTPKHLITATGQRVTLRCSPRSGDLSVYWYQQSLDQGLQFLIQYYNGEERAKGNILERFSAQQFPDLHSELNLSSLELGDSALYFCASRAGPRDYTFGSGTRLTVV.

The genes are TRBV23-1 and TRBJ1-1; tentatively, D is TRBD1 (5 bases). TRBV23-1 is an ORF, with its function uncertain. This CDR3 is built from 14 residues. Trimming shortened V by 4 bases and J by 0 bases, and 9 bases separated the two germline ends. The DNA of the CDR3 is TGCGCCAGCAGTCCGGGACGGCTGAACACTGAAGCTTTCTTT. This encodes CASSPGRLNTEAFF.

This clonotype was observed a single time. This chain links TRBV11-2 with TRBJ1-1, with TRBD1 as a possible D gene (5 bases). This CDR3 has 13 residues. Trimming pared 1 base from V and 6 bases from J, leaving 9 bases between. From germline, CDR1 is SGHAT and CDR2 FQNNGV. CDR3 in amino acids: CASSLGGGPEAFF. For the CDR3, the DNA is TGTGCCAGCAGCTTAGGTGGGGGTCCTGAAGCTTTCTTT.

The chain employs TRBV4-3 and TRBJ2-3; possible D gene TRBD2, 5 bases. This CDR3 is 15 amino acids long. Germline V lookup: CDR1 LGHNA, CDR2 YSLEER. V was pared by 1 base and J by 5 bases, with 13 bases between. The DNA for the CDR3 is TGCGCCAGCAGCCAAGGAGAGAGGGTGCAAGATACGCAGTATTTT. Translation gives CASSQGERVQDTQYF.

The V gene is TRBV7-3, the J gene TRBJ2-1, with 9 nucleotides matching TRBD1. CDR1 is SGHTA and CDR2 is FQGTGA in the germline V gene. J gave up 8 bases and V 5 bases, and 1 base lay outside the gene matches. The CDR3 loop spans 12 amino acids. The CDR3 region has the DNA TGTGCCAGCAGCCGACAGGGGGATGAGCAGTTCTTC. This gives the protein CASSRQGDEQFF. Variable domain in full (rest from reference TRBV7-3 and TRBJ2-1): GAGVSQTPSNKVTEKGKYVELRCDPISGHTALYWYRQSLGQGPEFLIYFQGTGAADDSGLPNDRFFAVRPEGSVSTLKIQRTERGDSAVYLCASSRQGDEQFFGPGTRLTVL.

The rearrangement uses TRBV29-1 and TRBJ2-7; 9 bases align to TRBD1. CDR1 is SQVTM, CDR2 ANQGSEA, per germline. V lost 7 bases, J lost 4 bases, and 8 bases stayed unmatched. CDR3 size: 13 residues. CDR3 nucleotide sequence: TGCAGCGCCGACGGGGGACAGGGTTACGAGCAGTACTTC. Translated: CSADGGQGYEQYF.

J is TRBJ1-6 and V is TRBV20-1; possible D gene TRBD1, 6 bases. The CDR3 is made up of 16 amino acids. Per germline, CDR1 DFQATT and CDR2 SNEGSKA (reference sequence). Trimming pared 0 bases from V and 2 bases from J, leaving 11 bases between. The CDR3 coding sequence is TGCAGTGCTAGAGATAAAGGGGACACCTATAATTCACCCCTCCACTTT. Translation: CSARDKGDTYNSPLHF.